Detailed here is one T cell receptor beta chain. An end of the junction does not agree with germline; a read error may underlie this. This record belongs to a study of CD8 T cells in Susac syndrome. TCR beta was sequenced from blood CD8+ and CD4+ T cells. With random hexamers, reverse transcription was performed on about 0.5 to 1 ug of RNA. One entry per CDR3 protein results from TCRdb running MiXCR on the immunoSEQ multiplex PCR reads. The sample carries about 400,000 distinct CDR3 sequences, about 85% recorded once. Germline V gene lookup returns CDR1 MNHEY and CDR2 SVGAGI. There are 13 residues in the CDR3.

The receptor was isolated from a human donor with multiple sclerosis. What was sequenced was CD8+ T cells from PBMCs. This chain links TRBV6-5 with TRBJ2-1; D is uncertain. The CDR3 reads CACSYSSVYEQFF. For the CDR3, the DNA is TGTGCCTGCAGTTACTCGTCCGTTTACGAGCAGTTCTTC.